Presented here are 20 T cell receptor beta chains from one specimen sequenced in a study of PD-1 blockade in classical Hodgkin lymphoma. Time point here: cycle 4 day 1 (C4D1), after 5 to 7 weeks of nivolumab. Every one of the patients relapsed after autologous stem cell transplantation (brentuximab vedotin exposure was variable). The assay was immunoSEQ multiplex PCR, and TCRdb's table has in-frame clones only and misses some. Of approximately 65,000 clones in the sample, more than 90% are singletons; the top ten hold approximately 8%. The starting material was peripheral blood mononuclear cells (PBMCs), obtained before the fourth cycle of nivolumab. These receptors came from a human donor with classical Hodgkin lymphoma.

This chain joins TRBV15 and TRBJ2-1, with a possible D match to TRBD1 (6 bases). Germline V gene data show CDR1 as LNHNV and CDR2 as YYDKDF (reference sequence). This CDR3 is built from 13 residues. V was clipped by 2 bases and J by 6 bases, with 8 bases between them. The CDR3, as DNA: TGTGCCACCAGCAGATTGACAGGCAATGAGCAGTTCTTC. Translated: CATSRLTGNEQFF. Full variable domain (remainder filled in from reference TRBV15 and TRBJ2-1): DAMVIQNPRYQVTQFGKPVTLSCSQTLNHNVMYWYQQKSSQAPKLLFHYYDKDFNNEADTPDNFQSRRPNTSFCFLDIRSPGLGDTAMYLCATSRLTGNEQFFGPGTRLTVL.

The V call is TRBV5-4, the J call TRBJ2-2, with 11 bases identical to TRBD2. There are 14 residues in the CDR3. With V trimmed by 3 bases and J by 7 bases, 2 bases remained unmatched. The germline CDR1 and CDR2 sequences are SGHNT and YYREEE (reference sequence). CDR3 sequence (DNA): TGTGCCAGCAGCTCGACTAGCGGGGACGGGGAGCTGTTTTTT. Its protein product is CASSSTSGDGELFF.

The V gene is TRBV4-1, the J gene TRBJ2-1, with 13 bases that match TRBD2. The junction had 4 bases not matched to a gene; V was cut back by 2 bases and J by 9 bases. The CDR3 extends over 15 amino acids. Per the germline V gene, CDR1 is MGHRA and CDR2 is YSYEKL. The CDR3 DNA reads as TGCGCCAGCAGCCAATGGACTAGCGGGAGCTTTGAGCAGTTCTTC. Encoded protein: CASSQWTSGSFEQFF.

This clone has just one count. The J gene is TRBJ1-1, the V gene TRBV6-5, with D possibly matching TRBD1 (6 bases). This CDR3 has 14 amino acids. The ends were cut back, 6 bases at V and 5 bases at J, with 16 bases in the middle. CDR1 is MNHEY and CDR2 is SVGAGI in the germline V gene. In nucleotides, the CDR3 is TGTGCCAGCAGGACGGGTCAGGGGAGGACTGAAGCTTTCTTT. Protein: CASRTGQGRTEAFF.

As DNA, the CDR3 is TGTGCCAGCAGCTTGGCGCCGACTCAGCCCCAGCATTTT. It encodes CASSLAPTQPQHF. V is TRBV5-4 and J is TRBJ1-5, with unresolved D. The germline V gene has CDR1 SGHNT and CDR2 YYREEE (reference sequence). Deletions cut 0 bases from V and 6 bases from J, with 7 bases between. CDR3 size: 13 residues. The full variable domain, in which reference TRBV5-4 and TRBJ1-5 provide the parts outside the CDR3, is ETGVTQSPTHLIKTRGQQVTLRCSSQSGHNTVSWYQQALGQGPQFIFQYYREEENGRGNFPPRFSGLQFPNYSSELNVNALELDDSALYLCASSLAPTQPQHFGDGTRLSIL.

The J gene is TRBJ2-2, the V gene TRBV19; no reliable D call. Trimming took off 7 bases at V and 1 base at J, with 10 bases between the two ends. There are 14 residues in the CDR3. Germline CDR1 reads LNHDA; CDR2 reads SQIVND (reference sequence). CDR3 sequence (DNA): TGTGCCAGTACCAGAGTTGTGAACACCGGGGAGCTGTTTTTT. This translates into CASTRVVNTGELFF. Full variable domain (remainder filled in from reference TRBV19 and TRBJ2-2): DGGITQSPKYLFRKEGQNVTLSCEQNLNHDAMYWYRQDPGQGLRLIYYSQIVNDFQKGDIAEGYSVSREKKESFPLTVTSAQKNPTAFYLCASTRVVNTGELFFGEGSRLTVL.

The chain links TRBV5-1 to TRBJ2-7; 13 nucleotides align to TRBD2. With 0 bases clipped from V and 9 bases from J, the junction kept 6 bases outside the gene matches. The CDR3 runs to 15 residues. Germline V gene lookup returns CDR1 SGHRS and CDR2 YFSETQ. CDR3 bases: TGCGCCAGCAGCTTGGGCGGACTAGCGGGGGATGGGCAGTACTTC. Translating it yields CASSLGGLAGDGQYF.

The gene calls are TRBV7-9 and TRBJ1-1; D is uncertain. The CDR3 extends over 13 amino acids. Trimming took 3 bases from V and 1 from J, leaving 6 bases between them. The germline V gene has CDR1 SEHNR and CDR2 FQNEAQ (reference sequence). The CDR3 DNA follows: TGTGCCAGCAGCTTCGGACCGAACACTGAAGCTTTCTTT. It codes for CASSFGPNTEAFF.

The CDR3 bases are TGTGCCAGCAGTCAGCACTCGAGGCGGGGAACCATAATAACCTACGAGCAGTACTTC. It specifies CASSQHSRRGTIITYEQYF. The gene calls are TRBV27 and TRBJ2-7; a weak D match, TRBD2 (6 bases). This CDR3 has 19 amino acids. CDR1 is MNHEY and CDR2 is SMNVEV in the germline V gene (reference sequence). V was clipped by 5 bases and J by 2 bases, with 28 bases between them.

This clone was recorded once. The gene calls are TRBV5-1 and TRBJ2-7; D is uncertain. Germline V gives CDR1 SGHRS, CDR2 YFSETQ. Deletions cut 6 bases from V and 2 bases from J, with 15 bases between. This CDR3 region has 14 residues. CDR3 coding DNA: TGCGCCAGCACCGTCGCCGGGCCACCCTACGAGCAGTACTTC. Translation: CASTVAGPPYEQYF.

The genes are TRBV2 and TRBJ2-2; D not resolved. Germline-derived CDR1 and CDR2 are SNHLY and FYNNEI. There are 13 residues in the CDR3. V lost 8 bases and J 8 bases, leaving 15 bases between the germline ends. CDR3 sequence reads: CASVTDKTGELFF. DNA for the CDR3: TGTGCCAGCGTTACCGACAAAACGGGGGAGCTGTTTTTT.

The chain joins TRBV9 to TRBJ2-7; the match to TRBD2 covers 8 bases. The ends lost 3 bases at V and 3 bases at J; junction bases unmatched: 17. The V gene's germline CDR1 is SGDLS and CDR2 YYNGEE. CDR3 size: 18 residues. The DNA of the CDR3 is TGTGCCAGCAGCGCGAGGACTAGCCGGGGGGATATTTTCTACGAGCAGTACTTC. It is translated as CASSARTSRGDIFYEQYF. Combining the CDR3 with reference TRBV9 and TRBJ2-7 gives the whole variable domain DSGVTQTPKHLITATGQRVTLRCSPRSGDLSVYWYQQSLDQGLQFLIQYYNGEERAKGNILERFSAQQFPDLHSELNLSSLELGDSALYFCASSARTSRGDIFYEQYFGPGTRLTVT.

V and J are TRBV9 and TRBJ1-5; no reliable D call. The V end lost 4 bases, the J end lost 6 bases, and 17 bases lay between the germline ends. This CDR3 spans 15 amino acids. Germline V CDR1 and CDR2: SGDLS, YYNGEE. The CDR3 coding sequence is TGTGCCAGCAGCTCATCCGGCCAGGTCGGTCAGCCCCAGCATTTT. Translation gives CASSSSGQVGQPQHF.

V gene TRBV7-9 combines with J gene TRBJ2-7, with a weak D call TRBD1 (5 bases). The V gene lost 1 base and the J gene lost 6 bases, with 10 bases spanning the gap. The V gene's germline CDR1 is SEHNR and CDR2 FQNEAQ (reference sequence). This CDR3 is 13 amino acids long. As DNA, the CDR3 is TGTGCCAGCAGCTTAGGTACAGGACCCGAGCAGTACTTC. Translation gives CASSLGTGPEQYF. Drawing the rest from reference TRBV7-9 and TRBJ2-7, the complete variable domain is DTGVSQNPRHKITKRGQNVTFRCDPISEHNRLYWYRQTLGQGPEFLTYFQNEAQLEKSRLLSDRFSAERPKGSFSTLEIQRTEQGDSAMYLCASSLGTGPEQYFGPGTRLTVT.

Judged by abundance, this clone is medium-sized. The V call is TRBV7-6, the J call TRBJ1-1; unclear D gene. This CDR3 has 13 amino acids. Trimming took 5 bases from V and 1 from J, leaving 8 bases between them. Per germline, CDR1 SGHVS and CDR2 FNYEAQ. The CDR3 coding sequence is TGTGCCAGCAGCCTAAAGTGGAACACTGAAGCTTTCTTT. Its translation: CASSLKWNTEAFF.

The V gene is TRBV10-1, the J gene TRBJ2-6; D uncertain. There are 13 residues in the CDR3. The V gene lost 6 bases and the J gene lost 4 bases, with 7 bases spanning the gap. CDR1 and CDR2 from the germline V gene are WNHNN and SYGVQD (reference sequence). CDR3 bases: TGCGCCAGCAGGGGGTCCGGGGCCAACGTCCTGACTTTC. This sequence encodes CASRGSGANVLTF.

This clone appeared a few times. The genes are TRBV7-6 and TRBJ1-4; no reliable D call. Germline V gene data show CDR1 as SGHVS and CDR2 as FNYEAQ. The ends were cut back, 5 bases at V and 7 bases at J, with 11 bases in the middle. This CDR3 has 13 amino acids. This CDR3 is CASSLTVTEKLFF. The CDR3 DNA is TGTGCCAGCAGCCTAACAGTGACTGAAAAACTGTTTTTT.

This clone appeared a single time. The chain combines TRBV27 with TRBJ1-6; D is uncertain. Germline loops: CDR1 MNHEY, CDR2 SMNVEV (reference sequence). The V end was cut by 3 bases, the J end by 9 bases, with 9 bases between. The length of the CDR3 is 13 residues. The CDR3 sequence is CASSFLGSSPLHF. Here the CDR3 DNA reads TGTGCCAGCAGTTTTCTGGGTAGTTCACCCCTCCACTTT.

Note on this clone: Other DNA sequences in this sample translate to the same CDR3. This chain joins TRBV5-1 and TRBJ2-3; possible D gene TRBD1, 5 bases. From germline, CDR1 is SGHRS and CDR2 YFSETQ. This CDR3 has 13 amino acids. The V end lost 4 bases, the J end lost 2 bases, and 8 bases lay between the germline ends. CDR3 region: CASSLDNTDTQYF. The CDR3, as DNA: TGCGCCAGCAGCCTGGACAACACAGATACGCAGTATTTT.

DNA for the CDR3: TGTGCCAGCAGCTTAGATCAGGGCCCAGATACGCAGTATTTT. Its protein product is CASSLDQGPDTQYF. V is TRBV13 and J is TRBJ2-3, with TRBD1 as a possible D gene (5 bases). The CDR3 consists of 14 residues. The V end was cut by 1 base, the J end by 4 bases, with 9 bases between. Germline loops: CDR1 PRHDT, CDR2 FYEKMQ (reference sequence).